This entry lists 23 T cell receptor beta chains sequenced from one sample in a study of beta chain features in type 1 diabetes. Their target antigens are unknown. Sequencing targeted expressed TCRB transcripts, as all isolated RNA had been reverse transcribed. Assay used: immunoSEQ multiplex PCR; TCRdb lists only in-frame clones, some missing. The sample records about 170,000 clones, 6% to 9% being singletons. Broader study findings: Type 1 diabetes patients had TCRB CDR3s that were shorter (moderately but significantly so) in all four CD4+ subsets.

The sample comprised central memory CD4+ T cells from blood. These receptors were collected from a man younger than 30 with type 1 diabetes.

This clone was observed a handful of times. The chain combines TRBV29-1 with TRBJ1-2; D is uncertain. The V end lost 6 bases, the J end lost 13 bases, and 27 bases lay between the germline ends. The CDR3 runs to 14 residues. The germline gives CDR1 SQVTM, CDR2 ANQGSEA. The CDR3 coding sequence is TGCAGCGTAGCCACCGTGGAGCCATATCTTAGGCGCACCTTC. Amino acids: CSVATVEPYLRRTF.

V is TRBV19 and J is TRBJ1-5; TRBD1 matches 7 bases. CDR1 LNHDA and CDR2 SQIVND come from the germline V gene (reference sequence). The CDR3 runs 15 residues. V shed 6 bases, J shed 7 bases, and the junction held 12 bases outside the gene matches. The CDR3 loop is CASSLGDSFEQPQHF. The CDR3 DNA reads TGTGCCAGTAGCCTGGGGGACAGTTTTGAACAGCCCCAGCATTTT. The full variable domain, in which reference TRBV19 and TRBJ1-5 provide the parts outside the CDR3, is DGGITQSPKYLFRKEGQNVTLSCEQNLNHDAMYWYRQDPGQGLRLIYYSQIVNDFQKGDIAEGYSVSREKKESFPLTVTSAQKNPTAFYLCASSLGDSFEQPQHFGDGTRLSIL.

This clone was seen only a few times. The rearrangement links TRBV19 to TRBJ1-5, with 8 bases that match TRBD1. The CDR3 length is 15 residues. Germline assignment: CDR1 LNHDA and CDR2 SQIVND (reference sequence). V shed 6 bases and J 4 bases; nucleotides not matched to a gene: 8. CDR3 protein: CASRKIQGGNQPQHF. The DNA for the CDR3 is TGTGCCAGTAGAAAAATACAGGGGGGAAATCAGCCCCAGCATTTT. Variable domain in full (rest from reference TRBV19 and TRBJ1-5): DGGITQSPKYLFRKEGQNVTLSCEQNLNHDAMYWYRQDPGQGLRLIYYSQIVNDFQKGDIAEGYSVSREKKESFPLTVTSAQKNPTAFYLCASRKIQGGNQPQHFGDGTRLSIL.

In nucleotides, the CDR3 is TGTGCCAGCAGCTTGACTAGCGGGAGTAGGGATGAGCAGTTCTTC. Its translation is CASSLTSGSRDEQFF. This rearrangement joins TRBV5-4 to TRBJ2-1; TRBD2 matches at 11 bases. V shed 1 base, J shed 8 bases, and the junction held 5 bases outside the gene matches. CDR3 length: 15 amino acids. Germline CDR1 reads SGHNT; CDR2 reads YYREEE (reference sequence).

The sample holds a few counts of this clone. This chain uses TRBV18 with TRBJ2-5; 13 positions agree with TRBD2. Germline V gene sequence: CDR1 KGHSH, CDR2 LQKENI. The CDR3 runs to 16 residues. The ends lost 0 bases at V and 2 bases at J; junction bases unmatched: 0. The CDR3 spells CASSPPGLAGQETQYF. The CDR3 DNA sequence: TGTGCCAGCTCACCACCGGGACTAGCGGGACAAGAGACCCAGTACTTC.

The chain uses TRBV27 and TRBJ2-3; D is undetermined. Germline V lookup: CDR1 MNHEY, CDR2 SMNVEV (reference sequence). CDR3 length equals 13 residues. Trimming left V 6 bases short and J 2 bases short, with 9 bases between. The CDR3 DNA reads TGTGCCAGCAGGCCCGGTAACACAGATACGCAGTATTTT. It yields the protein CASRPGNTDTQYF.

This clone was detected a few times. The V gene is TRBV6-5, the J gene TRBJ2-5; possible D gene TRBD2, 5 bases. This CDR3 has 15 amino acids. V was shortened by 5 bases and J by 4 bases, with 17 bases between the two germline ends. The germline CDR1 and CDR2 sequences are MNHEY and SVGAGI. The DNA of the CDR3 is TGTGCCAGCAGTCGAGGCGCGAGGGAGAGAGAGACCCAGTACTTC. Residues: CASSRGARERETQYF.

The chain uses TRBV2 and TRBJ2-6, with unresolved D. Germline CDR1 reads SNHLY; CDR2 reads FYNNEI. This CDR3 spans 14 amino acids. Trimming shortened V by 2 bases and J by 3 bases, and 5 bases separated the two germline ends. CDR3 sequence (DNA): TGTGCCAGCAGTGAATTACTTGGGGCCAACGTCCTGACTTTC. Translating it yields CASSELLGANVLTF. The full variable domain, completed using reference TRBV2 and TRBJ2-6, is EPEVTQTPSHQVTQMGQEVILRCVPISNHLYFYWYRQILGQKVEFLVSFYNNEISEKSEIFDDQFSVERPDGSNFTLKIRSTKLEDSAMYFCASSELLGANVLTFGAGSRLTVL.

This clone has a handful of counts. The chain links TRBV2 to TRBJ2-7; 8 nucleotides line up with TRBD1. The ends lost 4 bases at V and 5 bases at J; junction bases unmatched: 13. CDR1 SNHLY and CDR2 FYNNEI come from the germline V gene. This CDR3 comprises 16 residues. As DNA, the CDR3 is TGTGCCAGCAGTGGTGGCCTCGGACAGGGAGCCGACGAGCAGTACTTC. It translates to CASSGGLGQGADEQYF.

This sequence joins TRBV7-2 and TRBJ2-7, with TRBD2 identical over 7 bases. The V gene end was trimmed by 0 bases and the J gene end by 2 bases; junction bases not matched to a gene: 4. The CDR3 is made up of 15 amino acids. The germline V gene has CDR1 SGHTA and CDR2 FQGNSA. CDR3 amino acids: CASSLAHGLAYEQYF. As DNA, the CDR3 is TGTGCCAGCAGCTTAGCACACGGACTAGCCTACGAGCAGTACTTC. Variable domain in full (rest from reference TRBV7-2 and TRBJ2-7): GAGVSQSPSNKVTEKGKDVELRCDPISGHTALYWYRQSLGQGLEFLIYFQGNSAPDKSGLPSDRFSAERTGGSVSTLTIQRTQQEDSAVYLCASSLAHGLAYEQYFGPGTRLTVT.

The CDR3 region has the DNA TGTGCCAGCGGCGATGGGGGGTCCGACTACGAGCAGTACTTC. This translates into CASGDGGSDYEQYF. This chain uses TRBV6-5 with TRBJ2-7; perhaps TRBD2 as D (6 bases). V was cut by 8 bases and J by 3 bases, with 17 bases left in between. The CDR3 runs 14 residues. Per the germline V gene, CDR1 is MNHEY and CDR2 is SVGAGI.

This clone was detected only a few times. The chain employs TRBV6-5 and TRBJ1-1; D unresolved. The CDR3 contains 11 residues. V shed 7 bases and J shed 7 bases, with 10 bases lying between them. Germline CDR1 MNHEY, CDR2 SVGAGI. The CDR3, as DNA: TGTGCCAGCACCATAGGAGGTGAAGCTTTCTTT. This gives the protein CASTIGGEAFF.

This chain links TRBV7-2 with TRBJ1-1; D may be TRBD1 (6 bases). The ends were cut back, 2 bases at V and 4 bases at J, with 14 bases in the middle. From germline, CDR1 is SGHTA and CDR2 FQGNSA. The CDR3 spans 15 residues. CDR3 DNA: TGTGCCAGCAGCTTAAAGCTGGGGGCGCGCACTGAAGCTTTCTTT. Translating gives CASSLKLGARTEAFF.

The rearrangement uses TRBV2 and TRBJ2-1; no firm D call. Germline CDR1 is SNHLY and CDR2 is FYNNEI. The CDR3 spans 11 residues. The V end was cut by 6 bases, the J end by 3 bases, with 3 bases between. CDR3 sequence: CASSGYNEQFF. The DNA of the CDR3 is TGTGCCAGCAGCGGCTACAATGAGCAGTTCTTC.

This clone was counted a few times. The rearrangement links TRBV4-2 to TRBJ2-7, with 7 bases lining up with TRBD2. CDR1 and CDR2 (germline): LGHNA, YNFKEQ. After removal of 3 bases from V and 2 bases from J, the junction contained 4 bases not matched to a gene. The length of the CDR3 is 14 residues. The CDR3, as DNA: TGTGCCAGCAGCCATCCGGGAGGACCCTACGAGCAGTACTTC. Residues: CASSHPGGPYEQYF.

The gene calls are TRBV11-2 and TRBJ2-3; a weak D match, TRBD2 (5 bases). Trimming cost V 1 base and J 2 bases, with 13 bases left between them. CDR3 size: 16 residues. Germline V gene sequence: CDR1 SGHAT, CDR2 FQNNGV. As DNA, the CDR3 is TGTGCCAGCAGCTTAGCCGCAGGACTTTTCACAGATACGCAGTATTTT. This codes for CASSLAAGLFTDTQYF.

The chain employs TRBV5-1 and TRBJ2-3, with 7 bases lining up with TRBD2. Germline-derived CDR1 and CDR2 are SGHRS and YFSETQ. Trimming removed 4 bases from V and 3 bases from J; junction bases left unmatched: 5. The CDR3 sequence is 14 residues long. For the CDR3, the DNA is TGCGCCAGCAGCCCACCGGGACTAACAGATACGCAGTATTTT. Translated, it gives CASSPPGLTDTQYF.

The chain carries TRBV28 and TRBJ1-2; D perhaps matches TRBD1 (6 bases). The V end lost 6 bases, the J end lost 4 bases, and 15 bases lay between the germline ends. The CDR3 is 14 residues long. The germline V gene has CDR1 MDHEN and CDR2 SYDVKM. This CDR3 reads CASSAGGAGYGYTF. The CDR3 DNA sequence: TGTGCCAGCAGCGCGGGGGGCGCCGGCTATGGCTACACCTTC.

The sample holds a few counts of this clone. CDR3 coding DNA: TGTGCCAGCAGTGAACAGGGGGGCACTGAAGCTTTCTTT. This translates into CASSEQGGTEAFF. The chain joins TRBV6-4 to TRBJ1-1; 8 bases fit TRBD1. V lost 3 bases, J lost 4 bases, and 1 base stayed unmatched. This CDR3 is 13 amino acids long. CDR1 and CDR2 from the germline V gene are MRHNA and SNTAGT.

A few counts support this clone. The V gene is TRBV14, the J gene TRBJ2-7; no firm D call. This CDR3 has 15 amino acids. Germline loops: CDR1 SGHDN, CDR2 FVKESK. Trimming stripped 2 bases from V and 0 bases from J, with 11 bases between. The DNA of the CDR3 is TGTGCCAGCAGCCAACACGGCGGTATCTCCTACGAGCAGTACTTC. Translating gives CASSQHGGISYEQYF. The full variable domain, with the rest looked up from reference TRBV14 and TRBJ2-7, is EAGVTQFPSHSVIEKGQTVTLRCDPISGHDNLYWYRRVMGKEIKFLLHFVKESKQDESGMPNNRFLAERTGGTYSTLKVQPAELEDSGVYFCASSQHGGISYEQYFGPGTRLTVT.

V is TRBV11-2 and J is TRBJ1-3; D ambiguous. Germline values: CDR1 SGHAT, CDR2 FQNNGV. The CDR3 has 18 amino acids. Trimming took 2 bases from V and 0 from J, leaving 17 bases between them. The chain's CDR3 is CASSLMAGGWNSGNTIYF. CDR3 coding DNA: TGTGCCAGCAGCTTAATGGCGGGCGGGTGGAACTCTGGAAACACCATATATTTT.

V gene TRBV18 combines with J gene TRBJ1-2; TRBD1 aligns across 8 bases. The germline gives CDR1 KGHSH, CDR2 LQKENI. J gave up 8 bases and V 2 bases, and 7 bases lay outside the gene matches. The CDR3 length is 14 residues. Here the CDR3 reads CASSPIDRGGGYTF. CDR3 nucleotides: TGTGCCAGCTCACCAATTGACAGGGGAGGGGGCTACACCTTC.

This chain's CDR3 is CASSQNWGTENEKLFF. CDR3 sequence (DNA): TGCGCCAGCAGCCAGAATTGGGGGACAGAAAATGAAAAACTGTTTTTT. The chain joins TRBV4-1 to TRBJ1-4; 7 nucleotides line up with TRBD1. Germline values: CDR1 MGHRA, CDR2 YSYEKL. The CDR3 sequence is 16 residues long. V shed 3 bases and J 5 bases; nucleotides not matched to a gene: 9.